This T cell receptor (beta chain) was retrieved from a study of blood T cell repertoires in COVID-19. Study-level information: In each case, the material was cDNA or gDNA derived from T cells, B-cell-depleted T cells, or PBMCs.

Methods used by the authors: Reference gene primer amplification gave nucleated cell count estimates. The repertoire was sequenced with immunoSEQ multiplex PCR; TCRdb's copy has only in-frame clones and lacks some. For V, J and clone size, that table is used; D and trimming come from the DNA. The sample holds tens of thousands of clones; around 79% are singletons and the top ten take around 15%. This CDR3 spans 15 amino acids. V lost 7 bases and J lost 1; bases outside the gene matches: 3. In germline, CDR1 is MNHEY, CDR2 SVGAGI. The sample comprised peripheral blood. The clonotype comes from a human donor in a cohort sampled during active COVID-19. This chain uses TRBV6-5 with TRBJ2-2; 10 bases align to TRBD2. The CDR3 protein is CASNGLAENTGELFF. CDR3 nucleotide sequence: TGTGCCAGCAACGGACTAGCGGAGAACACCGGGGAGCTGTTTTTT.